Detailed here is one T cell receptor (beta chain). This clonotype was observed many times. What this receptor recognizes is not known. Per-nucleotide qualities are absent, and no much larger clonotype sits a single base away. The TCR beta CDR3 regions were amplified from RNA transcripts. For the first round of RT-PCR on the TCR CDR3, the HTBI primer set was used together with the Qiagen OneStep RT-PCR kit. The libraries were constructed in a second round of multiplex PCR and then size-selected and purified. Sequencing of the libraries was done on an Illumina HiSeq2000 using paired-end 100 bp reads. The paper's data handling went like this. Raw data were processed with SOAPnuke, discarding reads with adapters, uncalled bases, mean Phred below 15, or no exact constant-primer or identifier match. COPE v1.2.5 was used to merge high-quality paired reads, and clonotypes were defined as unique nucleotide sequences. MiTCR v1.1 was used to align clonotypes to the IMGT TRBV, TRBD and TRBJ reference segments. The analysis included only V-J combinations with a frequency above 0.0001, which together covered 99% to 99.2% of the repertoires. The TCS score was defined as F50 (clonal expansion) divided by E x V (chaos), with BLOSUM62-based TCRdist calculated between CDR3 peptides within each V-J. Welch's t-statistics and random forest reduced 500 to 650 V-J features to roughly 13, which were used in a naive Bayes classifier (R e1071). The similarity between thyroid and blood repertoires was quantified using the Morisita-Horn index. The raw public data were reprocessed by TCRdb itself: fastp quality trimming at Q25, MiXCR clonotype calling, in-frame beta chains only. Each CDR3 protein appears once, grouped with its most common genes and DNA. TCRdb, not the original authors, processed these V and J calls. Across this sample there are roughly 800,000 distinct CDR3 sequences, with around 38% seen only once. Approximately 8.7% of the sample goes to the ten largest clones.

Stable Graves' hyperthyroidism was defined as no progression to ophthalmopathy during 18 months of follow-up. Hyperthyroidism patients were aged 18 to 65 years and newly diagnosed, with disease duration of less than 2 months. Patients with uncontrolled infections, other autoimmune diseases, pregnancy or lactation were excluded. Diagnoses relied on clinical symptoms, serum thyroxine and TRAb, thyroid ultrasound and orbital computed tomography. PBMCs were separated from roughly 10 ml of fresh peripheral blood using Ficoll-Paque density gradient centrifugation. Total RNA was extracted using Trizol reagent, and RNA quality was assessed on an Agilent 2100 Bioanalyzer. This sample is part of a study of T cells in Graves' hyperthyroidism and ophthalmopathy (dated by TCRdb to the late 2010s). For the study in its entirety: Peripheral blood was collected at initial diagnosis, before any treatment. The paper describes TCR Vbeta CDR3 sequencing of more than 120 peripheral blood samples, made up of around 41 ophthalmopathy patients, 70 to 75 hyperthyroidism patients and 17 progressor patients. A discovery cohort of around 98 patients, approximately 45 with Graves' ophthalmopathy and 55 to 65 with stable Graves' hyperthyroidism, was used to find distinguishing TCR V-J signatures. After blood sampling, hyperthyroidism patients were treated with methimazole at a starting dose of 30 mg daily, and ophthalmopathy patients were treated with high-dose intravenous methylprednisolone. Prospective prediction of ophthalmopathy was tested in an independent validation cohort of fewer than 20 hyperthyroidism patients and 17 patients who later progressed to ophthalmopathy. For training and testing, the 100 or so patients in the discovery cohort were randomly divided in a 7:3 ratio. In addition, the study compared T-cell repertoires in thyroid tissue and in blood from roughly six Graves' hyperthyroidism patients. General findings and caveats noted by the study authors: In cross-validation, a model built on a 13 V-J signature told ophthalmopathy apart from stable hyperthyroidism with 85% to 90% sensitivity and roughly 83% specificity, and in testing the same model reached 80%/75%. In validation, the model predicted progression to ophthalmopathy with about 71% sensitivity and roughly 72% specificity, a median of approximately 6.7 months before onset. Most expanded thyroid clonotypes (frequency above 0.001) were also detected in blood, suggesting blood repertoires may reflect thyroid immune responses. No statistical method was used to set the sample size in advance, and investigators knew the group allocation.

Taken from cysteine to phenylalanine, the CDR3 has 14 residues. The retained sequence is limited to the CDR3, 42 bases, with the frame set at the first base. Trimming accounts for 2 bases at V and 6 bases at J, while the number of junction bases matched to no gene is 6. Based on the germline V gene, the CDR1 and CDR2 sequences are ENHRY and SYGVKD. The sequence is built from TRBV10-3 and TRBJ2-7; 8 middle bases align to TRBD1. The sample was blood. This receptor was obtained from a man in his late teens or twenties with Graves' hyperthyroidism. The CDR3 sequence is CAISEAGGAGEQYF. The nucleotide sequence is given as TGTGCCATCAGTGAGGCAGGGGGCGCGGGCGAGCAGTACTTC.